The following is a TCR beta chain sequence with its context. Its antigen is not identified. This specimen comes from a study of cytomegalovirus exposure and HLA in healthy donors. General study findings and limits: CMV serostatus was the only immune exposure information that was available. Sequencing likely caused a cluster of highly shared sequence variants. It was shown in a later analysis that HLA-associated TCR beta chains were more clonally expanded than other, equally common chains.

The PCR was carried out with 60 Vbeta primers and 13 Jbeta primers. The assay was immunoSEQ multiplex PCR, and TCRdb's table has in-frame clones only and misses some. The sample has over 45,000 clones, around 81% seen once. CDR1 SEHNR and CDR2 FQNEAQ come from the germline V gene (reference sequence). The CDR3 loop spans 15 amino acids. V was pared by 5 bases and J by 0 bases, with 13 bases between. V and J are TRBV7-9 and TRBJ1-1; the D gene is possibly TRBD1 (5 bases). Sequencing was performed on PBMCs. The TCR originated in a boy between 10 and 17 years old in good health and CMV-seropositive. DNA of the CDR3: TGTGCCAGCAGCGGAGAGACAGATATGAACACTGAAGCTTTCTTT. Its protein is CASSGETDMNTEAFF.